These 22 T cell receptor beta chains were sequenced from one sample in a study of CD8+ T cells in alopecia areata. Extracted RNA was reverse transcribed into cDNA, the sequencing template. Sequencing used immunoSEQ multiplex PCR; TCRdb keeps in-frame clones, though not all of them. Of approximately 200,000 clones in the sample, approximately 56% are singletons; the top ten hold approximately 0.69%. The treatment denotes: oral pan-JAK inhibitor, 5-10 mg twice daily. The source was CD4+ T cells sorted from blood, collected at week 4, from a patient treated with tofacitinib. These receptor sequences come from a human donor with alopecia areata.

This clone was seen a handful of times. The rearrangement links TRBV14 to TRBJ2-1; D is undetermined. There are 12 residues in the CDR3. Trimming shortened V by 4 bases and J by 13 bases, and 14 bases separated the two germline ends. Germline lookup yields CDR1 SGHDN and CDR2 FVKESK. This CDR3 reads CASSPGPLPQFF. The DNA for the CDR3 is TGTGCCAGCAGCCCCGGACCCCTCCCCCAGTTCTTC.

This clone was counted only a few times. The CDR3 DNA is TGCGCCAGCAGCAGGGGACAGATCTCCTACAATGAGCAGTTCTTC. Amino acids: CASSRGQISYNEQFF. This chain uses TRBV5-1 with TRBJ2-1; 7 bases line up with TRBD1. Germline-derived CDR1 and CDR2 are SGHRS and YFSETQ. This CDR3 has 15 residues. The V gene end was trimmed by 4 bases and the J gene end by 0 bases; junction bases not matched to a gene: 4.

The rearrangement links TRBV5-1 to TRBJ2-4; TRBD1 matches at 10 bases. CDR1 is SGHRS, CDR2 YFSETQ, per germline. The J segment lost 7 bases and the V segment lost 4 bases, leaving 5 bases of the junction unmatched. This CDR3 has 14 amino acids. DNA of the CDR3: TGCGCCAGCAGCCTGACAGGGGGCAAGAACATTCAGTACTTC. Its translation is CASSLTGGKNIQYF.

This clone was found a few times. The V and J genes are TRBV11-2 and TRBJ2-1; D is tentatively TRBD1 or TRBD2 (5 bases each). The CDR3 has 15 amino acids. Per the germline V gene, CDR1 is SGHAT and CDR2 is FQNNGV. V lost 2 bases, J lost 2 bases, and 10 bases lay in between. The CDR3 loop reads CASSLWQGPYNEQFF. In nucleotides, the CDR3 is TGTGCCAGCAGCTTATGGCAGGGACCCTACAATGAGCAGTTCTTC.

Here the CDR3 reads CASGTSGSSYNEQFF. The CDR3 DNA follows: TGCGCCAGCGGAACTAGCGGGTCGTCCTACAATGAGCAGTTCTTC. The chain has TRBV5-1 and TRBJ2-1; 9 bases are shared with TRBD2. The CDR3 contains 15 residues. Trimming removed 7 bases from V and 1 base from J; junction bases left unmatched: 6. Germline V CDR1 and CDR2: SGHRS, YFSETQ.

This chain links TRBV18 with TRBJ1-1, with D possibly being TRBD1 (6 bases). The CDR3 consists of 14 residues. V dropped 2 bases and J dropped 5 bases, with 12 bases sitting between them. In germline, CDR1 is KGHSH, CDR2 LQKENI. CDR3 DNA sequence: TGTGCCAGCTCACCAAACAGGGCAGAAACTGAAGCTTTCTTT. The encoded protein is CASSPNRAETEAFF.

V gene TRBV6-6 combines with J gene TRBJ1-1; 7 bases map to TRBD1. In germline, CDR1 is MNHNY, CDR2 SVGAGI (reference sequence). CDR3 length: 14 residues. J lost 4 bases, V lost 2 bases, and 4 bases had no gene match. The CDR3 loop reads CASSYGTEGTEAFF. The CDR3 DNA reads TGTGCCAGCAGTTACGGGACAGAGGGCACTGAAGCTTTCTTT.

The chain uses TRBV30 and TRBJ1-3; D remains unclear. The CDR3 has 13 amino acids. The germline CDR1 and CDR2 sequences are GTSNPN and SVGIG (reference sequence). The V end was cut by 0 bases, the J end by 7 bases, with 10 bases between. CDR3 in amino acids: CAWSVRRGNTIYF. The CDR3 nucleotides are TGTGCCTGGAGTGTACGACGGGGTAACACCATATATTTT.

This clone has more than one count but fewer than ten. The chain employs TRBV29-1 and TRBJ2-7, with TRBD2 matching over 7 bases. The CDR3 contains 14 residues. With 6 bases clipped from V and 5 bases from J, the junction kept 13 bases outside the gene matches. The germline CDR1 and CDR2 sequences are SQVTM and ANQGSEA. CDR3 loop: CSVRIRAGEDEQYF. CDR3 DNA: TGCAGCGTGAGGATTAGGGCGGGAGAGGACGAGCAGTACTTC.

This clone is a singleton in its sample. The gene calls are TRBV30 and TRBJ2-1; D possibly corresponds to TRBD2 (6 bases). Germline V gene sequence: CDR1 GTSNPN, CDR2 SVGIG (reference sequence). With 3 bases removed from V and 4 bases from J, the gap between germline ends came to 16 bases. The CDR3 length is 15 residues. The CDR3, as DNA: TGTGCCTGGAGCGGGAGTGGGGGACTTTACAATGAGCAGTTCTTC. Translation gives CAWSGSGGLYNEQFF. Looking up the rest from reference TRBV30 and TRBJ2-1 gives the full variable domain: SQTIHQWPATLVQPVGSPLSLECTVEGTSNPNLYWYRQAAGRGLQLLFYSVGIGQISSEVPQNLSASRPQDRQFILSSKKLLLSDSGFYLCAWSGSGGLYNEQFFGPGTRLTVL.

The chain recombines TRBV2 with TRBJ2-5; the D is unclear. Between the trimmed V and J ends, which lost 7 bases and 1 base, there was a span of 4 bases. The germline gives CDR1 SNHLY, CDR2 FYNNEI. The CDR3 sequence is 11 residues long. CDR3 nucleotide sequence: TGTGCCAGCAACGGCCAAGAGACCCAGTACTTC. Translated, it gives CASNGQETQYF. The full variable domain, rest sourced from reference TRBV2 and TRBJ2-5, is EPEVTQTPSHQVTQMGQEVILRCVPISNHLYFYWYRQILGQKVEFLVSFYNNEISEKSEIFDDQFSVERPDGSNFTLKIRSTKLEDSAMYFCASNGQETQYFGPGTRLLVL.

The chain carries TRBV5-1 and TRBJ2-5, with a possible D match to TRBD2 (6 bases). The length of the CDR3 is 14 residues. CDR1 SGHRS and CDR2 YFSETQ come from the germline V gene. V was shortened by 4 bases and J by 0 bases, with 10 bases between the two germline ends. The CDR3: CASSPGSYQETQYF. For the CDR3, the DNA is TGCGCCAGCAGCCCCGGGAGCTACCAAGAGACCCAGTACTTC.

This clone was recorded a few times. This rearrangement joins TRBV7-9 to TRBJ2-2, with D uncertain. The germline V and J ends were trimmed by 2 bases and 1 base, with 8 bases remaining between them. Germline V gene sequence: CDR1 SEHNR, CDR2 FQNEAQ (reference sequence). The length of the CDR3 is 15 residues. The CDR3 is CASSLIQQNTGELFF. In nucleotides, the CDR3 is TGTGCCAGCAGCTTAATACAGCAGAACACCGGGGAGCTGTTTTTT.

This chain connects TRBV30 to TRBJ1-2; possibly TRBD1 for D (6 bases). The CDR3 length is 12 residues. The V gene lost 3 bases and the J gene lost 4 bases, with 9 bases spanning the gap. CDR1 and CDR2 from the germline V gene are GTSNPN and SVGIG (reference sequence). As DNA, the CDR3 is TGTGCCTGGAGCAGGGACACCTATGGCTACACCTTC. Its protein product is CAWSRDTYGYTF.

This rearrangement joins TRBV11-3 to TRBJ2-5; TRBD2 matches at 7 bases. The CDR3 has 16 residues. Germline loops: CDR1 SGHNT, CDR2 YENEEA. V was clipped by 5 bases and J by 2 bases; unmatched bases: 11. This CDR3 is CASSQGGWGGQETQYF. CDR3 DNA sequence: TGTGCCAGCAGCCAGGGAGGATGGGGAGGGCAAGAGACCCAGTACTTC.

CDR3 residues: CASSLASGIVDTQYF. CDR3 DNA: TGCGCCAGCAGCTTGGCTAGCGGGATTGTAGATACGCAGTATTTT. This chain uses TRBV5-1 with TRBJ2-3, with 9 bases aligning to TRBD2. This CDR3 region has 15 residues. V was clipped by 0 bases and J by 5 bases; unmatched bases: 4. Germline V lookup: CDR1 SGHRS, CDR2 YFSETQ.

This clone appeared a few times. The chain combines TRBV4-1 with TRBJ2-4; either TRBD1 or TRBD2 may fit D (6 bases each). CDR1 is MGHRA, CDR2 YSYEKL, per germline. This CDR3 is 16 amino acids long. V lost 2 bases to trimming and J lost 9 bases, with 20 bases between them. CDR3 bases: TGCGCCAGCAGCCAATCGGGGGCAGTTATCGGAAGCATTCAGTACTTC. Translated: CASSQSGAVIGSIQYF.

The V call is TRBV7-2, the J call TRBJ2-1; TRBD2 aligns across 8 bases. Per the germline V gene, CDR1 is SGHTA and CDR2 is FQGNSA. The V gene end was trimmed by 2 bases and the J gene end by 3 bases; junction bases not matched to a gene: 6. There are 16 residues in the CDR3. This CDR3 reads CASSLQSGSRYNEQFF. The CDR3 coding sequence is TGTGCCAGCAGCTTACAGAGCGGGAGCCGCTACAATGAGCAGTTCTTC.

This chain connects TRBV7-6 to TRBJ1-1; D is uncertain. V was clipped by 1 base and J by 5 bases, with 14 bases between them. Germline assignment: CDR1 SGHVS and CDR2 FNYEAQ. This CDR3 has 15 amino acids. The CDR3 DNA sequence: TGTGCCAGCAGCTTAGTTCCCCGGGGTTCAACTGAAGCTTTCTTT. It is translated as CASSLVPRGSTEAFF.

The chain combines TRBV7-9 with TRBJ2-2; the D is unclear. The CDR3 length is 14 residues. From germline, CDR1 is SEHNR and CDR2 FQNEAQ (reference sequence). The V end was cut by 5 bases, the J end by 3 bases, with 10 bases between. The CDR3 DNA is TGTGCCAGCAGCCAGCACATGGACACCGGGGAGCTGTTTTTT. Translation: CASSQHMDTGELFF.

As to this clone: This specimen includes other DNA sequences encoding the same CDR3. This sequence joins TRBV7-2 and TRBJ2-5, with D unclear. The CDR3 is 13 residues long. CDR1 SGHTA and CDR2 FQGNSA come from the germline V gene. The ends were cut back, 5 bases at V and 1 base at J, with 8 bases in the middle. Here the CDR3 reads CASSPTPQETQYF. CDR3 DNA sequence: TGTGCCAGCAGCCCGACCCCCCAAGAGACCCAGTACTTC.

On this clone: This sample also contains other DNA sequences that code for the same CDR3. CDR3 in amino acids: CASSSQGGNQPQHF. DNA of the CDR3: TGTGCCAGCAGCTCCCAGGGAGGCAATCAGCCCCAGCATTTT. The V call is TRBV7-2, the J call TRBJ1-5; D perhaps matches TRBD1 (5 bases). V was cut by 4 bases and J by 2 bases, with 9 bases left in between. The CDR3 extends over 14 amino acids. The germline V gene has CDR1 SGHTA and CDR2 FQGNSA.